This T cell receptor (beta chain) was identified in a study of response to subunit inactivated influenza vaccine. TCRdb re-called the RT-PCR reads with MiXCR, one entry per CDR3 protein. Of more than 450,000 distinct CDR3 sequences listed, about 11% are singletons. Many counts were recorded for this clonotype. One junction end disagrees with the germline gene, perhaps due to a read error. These data were likewise used in another study, on T cells expressing NK-cell markers. That source adds: It was by 5'RACE template switching with UMIs that TCR beta cDNA was made. In more than 5 donors, dominant CD3+CD56+NKG2C+ clonotypes ranked among the top 10 CD8+ clonotypes. Leadership of the CD3+CD56-NKG2C+ fraction also belonged to these clonotypes in a handful of donors.

The source of this sequence is a man aged 50 to 59 who received an inactivated influenza vaccine. Sample: PBMCs from blood, taken on the day of vaccination.

The CDR3 DNA sequence: TGTGCCAGCAGCTTAGCACCGAACACCGGGGAGCTGTTTTTT. Translated, it gives CASSLAPNTGELFF. V and J are TRBV5-1 and TRBJ2-2; D not certain. This CDR3 spans 14 amino acids. The germline gives CDR1 SGHRS, CDR2 YFSETQ.